The 23 T cell receptor beta chains in this list originate from one sample, sequenced in a study of T-cell memory formation after mild COVID-19. TCRdb independently ran MiXCR on the 5' RACE reads; one entry per CDR3 protein. This sample carries hundreds of thousands of distinct CDR3 sequences, roughly 20% of them seen once, and the ten largest clones take roughly an eighth. The sample taken for sequencing was PBMCs or a T cell subset sorted from them (not recorded which). These receptors were collected from an adult woman who had mild COVID-19 (a few samples of this study predate the infection). Cell type and time point are not known.

This clonotype was counted ten times or more. V gene TRBV3-1 combines with J gene TRBJ2-1; D gene unclear. Germline assignment: CDR1 LGHDT and CDR2 YNNKEL (reference sequence). The V end lost 4 bases, the J end lost 10 bases, and 8 bases lay between the germline ends. The CDR3 runs to 11 residues. DNA of the CDR3: TGTGCCAGCAGCCTTTCACGGGAGCAGTTCTTC. Its protein product is CASSLSREQFF.

Only a few counts were recorded for this clonotype. The V call is TRBV9, the J call TRBJ2-1; TRBD2 might be the D (6 bases). V lost 0 bases and J 0 bases, leaving 10 bases between the germline ends. This CDR3 is built from 16 residues. CDR1 is SGDLS and CDR2 is YYNGEE in the germline V gene. The chain's CDR3 is CASSVDGGSSYNEQFF. In DNA, the CDR3 is TGTGCCAGCAGCGTAGACGGGGGAAGCTCCTACAATGAGCAGTTCTTC.

This clonotype was detected only a few times. The chain uses TRBV6-1 and TRBJ1-1; no clear D gene. Germline V lookup: CDR1 MNHNS, CDR2 SASEGT. The CDR3 is 15 amino acids. Trimming shortened V by 7 bases and J by 4 bases, and 19 bases separated the two germline ends. CDR3 coding DNA: TGTGCCAGCAACCCTCGCCTTACGGAGGTCACTGAAGCTTTCTTT. It is translated as CASNPRLTEVTEAFF.

V usage is TRBV20-1 and J usage is TRBJ1-1; maybe TRBD1 (5 bases). Germline V lookup: CDR1 DFQATT, CDR2 SNEGSKA (reference sequence). The CDR3 contains 14 residues. Trimming took off 6 bases at V and 10 bases at J, with 24 bases between the two ends. For the CDR3, the DNA is TGCAGTGCCCTCCTCGACATCCCGCGGGGGACAGCTTTCTTT. Translated: CSALLDIPRGTAFF.

This clonotype came up a few times. V usage is TRBV5-1 and J usage is TRBJ1-6, with D maybe TRBD1 (6 bases). V gave up 1 base and J gave up 0 bases, with 17 bases separating them. Germline assignment: CDR1 SGHRS and CDR2 YFSETQ. This CDR3 has 19 residues. This CDR3 is CASSLRQAYRSSYNSPLHF. The CDR3 DNA is TGCGCCAGCAGCTTGCGACAGGCCTACAGGAGCTCCTATAATTCACCCCTCCACTTT.

This clonotype was detected a few times. The chain joins TRBV2 to TRBJ2-7, with TRBD1 matching 9 bases. Germline lookup yields CDR1 SNHLY and CDR2 FYNNEI. This CDR3 is built from 13 residues. V was clipped by 7 bases and J by 3 bases; unmatched bases: 4. CDR3 DNA sequence: TGTGCCAGCAATTGGGGACAGGGCTACGAGCAGTACTTC. It encodes CASNWGQGYEQYF. The full variable domain, in which reference TRBV2 and TRBJ2-7 provide the parts outside the CDR3, is EPEVTQTPSHQVTQMGQEVILRCVPISNHLYFYWYRQILGQKVEFLVSFYNNEISEKSEIFDDQFSVERPDGSNFTLKIRSTKLEDSAMYFCASNWGQGYEQYFGPGTRLTVT.

The chain recombines TRBV6-2 or TRBV6-3 with TRBJ2-5, with a tentative D call TRBD2 (6 bases). The CDR3 totals 14 residues. Germline V CDR1 and CDR2: MNHEY, SVGEGT. V lost 4 bases, J lost 5 bases, and 14 bases lay in between. The DNA for the CDR3 is TGTGCCAGCAGTTGGGACTCGCGGATGGAGACCCAGTACTTC. This gives the protein CASSWDSRMETQYF.

The chain links TRBV5-1 to TRBJ1-2, with a possible D match to TRBD1 (6 bases). This CDR3 has 15 amino acids. Trimming left V 0 bases short and J 3 bases short, with 12 bases between. Germline assignment: CDR1 SGHRS and CDR2 YFSETQ. This CDR3 is CASSLDRAGHYGYTF. CDR3 bases: TGCGCCAGCAGCTTGGACAGGGCGGGACACTATGGCTACACCTTC.

This clonotype was counted between two and nine times. The chain joins TRBV9 to TRBJ2-7; a weak D match, TRBD2 (6 bases). This CDR3 comprises 14 residues. The V gene's germline CDR1 is SGDLS and CDR2 YYNGEE. Trimming took 1 base from V and 6 from J, leaving 14 bases between them. The CDR3 DNA is TGTGCCAGCAGCGTATTAGCGGATGCTCCCGAGCAGTACTTC. Translation gives CASSVLADAPEQYF.

This clonotype has more than one count but fewer than ten. The gene calls are TRBV29-1 and TRBJ1-1; D is unresolved. The CDR3 runs to 12 residues. V was clipped by 5 bases and J by 3 bases, with 10 bases between them. The germline gives CDR1 SQVTM, CDR2 ANQGSEA. CDR3 DNA sequence: TGCAGCGTTACGGACGGAGACACTGAAGCTTTCTTT. It encodes CSVTDGDTEAFF. The whole variable domain, remainder taken from reference TRBV29-1 and TRBJ1-1, is SAVISQKPSRDICQRGTSLTIQCQVDSQVTMMFWYRQQPGQSLTLIATANQGSEATYESGFVIDKFPISRPNLTFSTLTVSNMSPEDSSIYLCSVTDGDTEAFFGQGTRLTVV.

This clonotype was picked up many times. This rearrangement joins TRBV12-3 or TRBV12-4 to TRBJ2-2; D call uncertain. V shed 6 bases and J shed 5 bases, with 7 bases lying between them. The CDR3 runs 12 residues. The CDR3 coding sequence is TGTGCCAGCAGCCCTTTGACCGGGGAGCTGTTTTTT. It yields the protein CASSPLTGELFF.

This chain links TRBV20-1 with TRBJ2-1, with 13 bases that match TRBD2. Germline values: CDR1 DFQATT, CDR2 SNEGSKA (reference sequence). Trimming cost V 5 bases and J 0 bases; bases outside gene matches: 7. The CDR3 length is 17 residues. CDR3 region: CSARTSGGPTSYNEQFF. CDR3 nucleotides: TGCAGTGCTCGGACTAGCGGGGGCCCCACCTCCTACAATGAGCAGTTCTTC.

This clonotype was counted only a few times. The rearrangement joins TRBV3-1 to TRBJ2-7; the D is unclear. Trimming took 1 base from V and 0 from J, leaving 10 bases between them. Germline lookup yields CDR1 LGHDT and CDR2 YNNKEL (reference sequence). The CDR3 has 15 residues. In DNA, the CDR3 is TGTGCCAGCAGCCAAGCGGTGGGAAGCTCCTACGAGCAGTACTTC. This gives the protein CASSQAVGSSYEQYF.

This chain uses TRBV6-1 with TRBJ1-6; D ambiguous. V was cut by 3 bases and J by 7 bases, with 16 bases left in between. Germline values: CDR1 MNHNS, CDR2 SASEGT. CDR3 size: 16 residues. The CDR3 DNA reads TGTGCCAGCAGTGACAGTGACCCGAGGGAGAATTCACCCCTCCACTTT. This translates into CASSDSDPRENSPLHF.

This clonotype was picked up a small number of times. The V call is TRBV10-3, the J call TRBJ2-3, with 8 bases that match TRBD1. The CDR3 length is 14 residues. Germline CDR1 reads ENHRY; CDR2 reads SYGVKD. Trimming cost V 0 bases and J 6 bases; bases outside gene matches: 2. CDR3 region: CAISESTGGDTQYF. The CDR3 DNA reads as TGTGCCATCAGTGAGTCAACAGGGGGGGATACGCAGTATTTT.

The chain couples TRBV14 to TRBJ2-7; TRBD2 agrees at 7 bases. Germline V gene sequence: CDR1 SGHDN, CDR2 FVKESK. The CDR3 loop spans 16 amino acids. Losses at the gene ends were 1 base for V and 2 bases for J; bases not matched to a gene: 8. The chain's CDR3 is CASSQGISGIAYEQYF. The CDR3 nucleotides read TGTGCCAGCAGCCAAGGCATCAGCGGGATCGCCTACGAGCAGTACTTC.

The chain combines TRBV11-2 with TRBJ2-1; no definite D call. This CDR3 has 13 amino acids. Germline V gene data show CDR1 as SGHAT and CDR2 as FQNNGV. V was shortened by 2 bases and J by 4 bases, with 6 bases between the two germline ends. The CDR3 reads CASSLYTYNEQFF. CDR3 in DNA: TGTGCCAGCAGCTTATACACTTACAATGAGCAGTTCTTC. Full variable domain (remainder filled in from reference TRBV11-2 and TRBJ2-1): EAGVAQSPRYKIIEKRQSVAFWCNPISGHATLYWYQQILGQGPKLLIQFQNNGVVDDSQLPKDRFSAERLKGVDSTLKIQPAKLEDSAVYLCASSLYTYNEQFFGPGTRLTVL.

This clonotype was seen a few times. V and J are TRBV3-1 and TRBJ2-4; maybe TRBD1 (5 bases). V was clipped by 4 bases and J by 0 bases, with 16 bases between them. This CDR3 has 17 amino acids. Germline loops: CDR1 LGHDT, CDR2 YNNKEL (reference sequence). This CDR3 is CASSLPRGDGAKNIQYF. The CDR3 bases are TGTGCCAGCAGCCTACCTAGGGGTGACGGAGCCAAAAACATTCAGTACTTC.

This clonotype was seen ten or more times. The chain recombines TRBV5-1 with TRBJ2-7; D gene uncertain. Germline CDR1 and CDR2: SGHRS and YFSETQ. The CDR3 length is 14 residues. V shed 0 bases and J shed 0 bases, with 7 bases lying between them. CDR3 sequence: CASSLAGLSYEQYF. The DNA for the CDR3 is TGCGCCAGCAGCTTGGCCGGGCTCTCCTACGAGCAGTACTTC.

This chain links TRBV7-2 with TRBJ2-7; D is undetermined. The CDR3 totals 14 residues. With 0 bases removed from V and 3 bases from J, the gap between germline ends came to 9 bases. CDR1 is SGHTA, CDR2 FQGNSA, per germline. The chain's CDR3 is CASSLAGRNYEQYF. CDR3 bases: TGTGCCAGCAGCTTAGCCGGCAGGAACTACGAGCAGTACTTC.

V is TRBV12-3 or TRBV12-4 and J is TRBJ2-4; the D gene is possibly TRBD2 (6 bases). The V gene lost 3 bases and the J gene lost 2 bases, with 20 bases spanning the gap. This CDR3 is 18 amino acids long. The CDR3 sequence: CASSFFGGLRITKNIQYF. CDR3 nucleotide sequence: TGTGCCAGCAGTTTTTTCGGAGGGTTAAGGATAACCAAAAACATTCAGTACTTC.

This clonotype was recorded a few times. The chain carries TRBV12-3 or TRBV12-4 and TRBJ2-7; 10 nucleotides align to TRBD2. CDR3 length: 14 amino acids. Losses at the gene ends were 5 bases for V and 7 bases for J; bases not matched to a gene: 8. The CDR3 sequence is CASSPAGGFGEQYF. CDR3 DNA: TGTGCCAGCAGTCCAGCGGGAGGGTTTGGAGAGCAGTACTTC.

For the CDR3, the DNA is TGTGCCAGCAGCCCCTCCGGGACTGTGTCCTACAATGAGCAGTTCTTC. It codes for CASSPSGTVSYNEQFF. V and J are TRBV7-2 and TRBJ2-1; D possibly corresponds to TRBD2 (6 bases). The V gene's germline CDR1 is SGHTA and CDR2 FQGNSA. V lost 5 bases and J lost 1, with 15 bases in between. The CDR3 has 16 amino acids.